This TCR beta chain was sequenced in a study of Graves' ophthalmopathy and Graves' hyperthyroidism. Germline V gene sequence: CDR1 DFQATT, CDR2 SNEGSKA (reference sequence). The CDR3 loop spans 14 amino acids. V lost 3 bases and J 5 bases, leaving 16 bases between the germline ends. CDR3 regions of TCR beta were amplified from RNA transcripts. The workflow started with a first-round RT-PCR run with HTBI primers and then moved on to a second-round multiplex PCR. TCRdb redid the calling of the multiplex PCR reads with MiXCR, one entry per CDR3 protein. The profile covers 1 million to 1.3 million distinct CDR3 sequences, with roughly 35% appearing a single time and roughly 11% taken by the ten largest.

Sequenced: peripheral blood or thyroid tissue (not recorded which). The receptor was isolated from an adult man with Graves' hyperthyroidism. This chain uses TRBV20-1 with TRBJ1-2; D remains unclear. CDR3 sequence: CSARVAGVGYGYTF. CDR3 coding DNA: TGCAGTGCTAGGGTAGCAGGCGTCGGATATGGCTACACCTTC.